The T cell receptor (beta chain) described here comes from a study of cytotoxic CD8 clonotypes in ibrutinib-treated CLL. CDR3 length equals 16 residues. Germline CDR1 is MDHEN and CDR2 is SYDVKM. V was shortened by 1 base and J by 0 bases, with 12 bases between the two germline ends. Repertoires were generated with immunoSEQ multiplex PCR, while TCRdb's copy carries only in-frame clones and drops some. The table records 140,000 to 150,000 clones, more than 75% of them present only once. Material: PBMCs, obtained after 24 months of ibrutinib treatment. The receptor was derived from a human donor with chronic lymphocytic leukemia. This chain joins TRBV28 and TRBJ1-1; D uncertain. CDR3 DNA sequence: TGTGCCAGCAGTTTATTGAACAGCGGTATGAACACTGAAGCTTTCTTT. Encoded protein: CASSLLNSGMNTEAFF. Full variable domain (outside the CDR3, taken from reference TRBV28 and TRBJ1-1): DVKVTQSSRYLVKRTGEKVFLECVQDMDHENMFWYRQDPGLGLRLIYFSYDVKMKEKGDIPEGYSVSREKKERFSLILESASTNQTSMYLCASSLLNSGMNTEAFFGQGTRLTVV.